This T cell receptor (beta chain) was captured in a study of vaccination effects on CD4 cells after COVID-19. Viral peptide pools were used in the ViraFEST assay to expand antigen-specific CD4+ T cells, and sequencing came afterward. Having been cultured for 9 to 11 days, the cells underwent CD4+ T cell isolation. Infection dated between March and December 2020, before the Alpha, Beta and Delta variants reached the United States. Participants got two doses of BNT162b2 or mRNA-1273 vaccine. Germline V gene data show CDR1 as SGHTA and CDR2 as FQGTGA. V lost 0 bases, J lost 6 bases, and 12 bases lay in between. The CDR3 spans 14 residues. Sequencing used immunoSEQ multiplex PCR; TCRdb keeps in-frame clones, though not all of them. The sample carries more than 13,000 clones, over 70% recorded once. On this clone itself: Antigen specificity is unknown.

This clonotype was obtained from a human donor who had a prior SARS-CoV-2 infection. The V gene is TRBV7-3, the J gene TRBJ2-7, with a weak D call TRBD2 (5 bases). Material: CD4+ T cells from PBMCs cultured with HCoV-NL63 spike peptides, obtained after COVID-19 vaccination. The CDR3 region is CASSLTVRVCEQYF. The CDR3 bases are TGTGCCAGCAGCTTAACGGTGCGGGTGTGCGAGCAGTACTTC.